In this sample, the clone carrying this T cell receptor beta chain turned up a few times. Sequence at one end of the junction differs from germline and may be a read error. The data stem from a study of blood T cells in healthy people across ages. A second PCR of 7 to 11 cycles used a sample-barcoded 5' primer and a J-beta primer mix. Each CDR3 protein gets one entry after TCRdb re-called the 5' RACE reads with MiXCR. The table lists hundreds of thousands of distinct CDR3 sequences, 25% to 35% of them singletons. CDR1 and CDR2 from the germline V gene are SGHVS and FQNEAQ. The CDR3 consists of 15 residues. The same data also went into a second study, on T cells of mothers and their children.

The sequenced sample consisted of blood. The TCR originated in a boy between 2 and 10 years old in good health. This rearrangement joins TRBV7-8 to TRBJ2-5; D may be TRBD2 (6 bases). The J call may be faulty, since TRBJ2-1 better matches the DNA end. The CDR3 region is CAGSLWLAGGYEQFF. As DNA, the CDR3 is TGTGCCGGCAGCTTGTGGCTAGCTGGGGGGTATGAGCAGTTCTTC.